Following are 3 T cell receptor beta chains from one sample sequenced in a study of T cell responses to AZD1222 COVID-19 vaccine (dated by TCRdb to the early 2020s). Explained via the paper, the time point label denotes: baseline before first vaccination. Library prep was done by the immunoSEQ multiplex PCR assay. Not all clones reach the TCRdb copy of this immuneACCESS table, which keeps in-frame sequences only. Checked studies attribute under half of the gap to unresolved V genes and leave the rest unexplained. The sample table holds 90,000 to 120,000 clones, of which about 90% were seen once. The leading ten clones occupy about 20% of the sample. Source: peripheral blood, taken on day 0 of AZD1222 vaccination. These TCRs come from an adult in good health.

V and J are TRBV6-5 and TRBJ1-4, with unresolved D. The CDR3 totals 15 residues. The V end was cut by 5 bases, the J end by 3 bases, with 13 bases between. CDR1 is MNHEY, CDR2 SVGAGI, per germline. CDR3 sequence reads: CASSNDHQANEKLFF. The DNA of the CDR3 is TGTGCCAGCAGTAACGACCATCAGGCTAATGAAAAACTGTTTTTT.

The chain couples TRBV27 to TRBJ1-6; perhaps TRBD1 as D (5 bases). V lost 3 bases and J lost 9, with 18 bases in between. This CDR3 spans 16 amino acids. Germline-derived CDR1 and CDR2 are MNHEY and SMNVEV (reference sequence). The CDR3 DNA reads TGTGCCAGCAGTTTTTCGACAGCCGCTAGTAGTTCACCCCTCCACTTT. Translating gives CASSFSTAASSSPLHF.

The chain recombines TRBV18 with TRBJ2-1; 8 bases align to TRBD1. The CDR3 is made up of 14 amino acids. V dropped 8 bases and J dropped 4; count of bases not matched to a gene: 7. Germline V gives CDR1 KGHSH, CDR2 LQKENI. Here the CDR3 DNA reads TGTGCCAGCATCCTGGACAGGGCGTACAATGAGCAGTTCTTC. This gives the protein CASILDRAYNEQFF.